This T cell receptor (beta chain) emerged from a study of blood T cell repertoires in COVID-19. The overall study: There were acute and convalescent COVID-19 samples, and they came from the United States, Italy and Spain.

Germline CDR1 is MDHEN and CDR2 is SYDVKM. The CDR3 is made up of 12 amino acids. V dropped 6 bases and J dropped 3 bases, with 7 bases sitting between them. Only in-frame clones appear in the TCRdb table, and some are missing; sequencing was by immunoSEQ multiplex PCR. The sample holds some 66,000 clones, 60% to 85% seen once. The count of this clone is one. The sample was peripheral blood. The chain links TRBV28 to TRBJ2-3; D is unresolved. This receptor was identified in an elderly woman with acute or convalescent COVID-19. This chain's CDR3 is CASRTPTDTQYF. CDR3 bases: TGTGCCAGCAGAACTCCGACAGATACGCAGTATTTT.